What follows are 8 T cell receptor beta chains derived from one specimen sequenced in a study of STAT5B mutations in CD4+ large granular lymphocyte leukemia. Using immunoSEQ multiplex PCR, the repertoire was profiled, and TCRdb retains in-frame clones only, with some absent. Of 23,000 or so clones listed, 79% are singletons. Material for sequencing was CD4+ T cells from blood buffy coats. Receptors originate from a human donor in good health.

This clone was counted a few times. The CDR3 bases are TGTGCCAGCAGCAGGGGGGTGAACACTGAAGCTTTCTTT. Its translation is CASSRGVNTEAFF. The gene calls are TRBV6-6 and TRBJ1-1; 7 bases match TRBD1. Germline V lookup: CDR1 MNHNY, CDR2 SVGAGI (reference sequence). The CDR3 has 13 residues. With V trimmed by 6 bases and J by 0 bases, 1 base remained unmatched.

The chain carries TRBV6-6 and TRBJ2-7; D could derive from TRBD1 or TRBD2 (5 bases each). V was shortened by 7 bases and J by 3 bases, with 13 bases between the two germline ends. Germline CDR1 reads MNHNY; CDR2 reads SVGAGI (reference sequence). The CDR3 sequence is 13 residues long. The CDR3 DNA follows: TGTGCCAGCAACGAGGGACCCTACTACGAGCAGTACTTC. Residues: CASNEGPYYEQYF.

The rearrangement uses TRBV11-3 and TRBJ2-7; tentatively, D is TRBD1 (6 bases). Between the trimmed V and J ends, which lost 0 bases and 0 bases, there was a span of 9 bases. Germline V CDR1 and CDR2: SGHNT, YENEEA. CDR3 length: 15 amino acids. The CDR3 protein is CASSLEGAFSYEQYF. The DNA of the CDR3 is TGTGCCAGCAGCTTAGAGGGGGCCTTCTCCTACGAGCAGTACTTC. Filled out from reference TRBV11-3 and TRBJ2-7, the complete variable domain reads EAGVVQSPRYKIIEKKQPVAFWCNPISGHNTLYWYLQNLGQGPELLIRYENEEAVDDSQLPKDRFSAERLKGVDSTLKIQPAELGDSAVYLCASSLEGAFSYEQYFGPGTRLTVT.

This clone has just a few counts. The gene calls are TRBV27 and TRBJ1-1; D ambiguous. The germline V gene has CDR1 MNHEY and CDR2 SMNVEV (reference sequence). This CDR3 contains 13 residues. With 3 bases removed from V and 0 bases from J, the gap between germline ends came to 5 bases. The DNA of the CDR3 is TGTGCCAGCAGTTTCTCGGTGAACACTGAAGCTTTCTTT. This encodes CASSFSVNTEAFF.

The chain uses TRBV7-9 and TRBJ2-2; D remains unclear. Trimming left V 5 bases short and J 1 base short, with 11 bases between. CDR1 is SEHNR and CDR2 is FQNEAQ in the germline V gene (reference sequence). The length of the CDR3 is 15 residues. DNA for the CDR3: TGTGCCAGCAGCCCACGATACGGGAACACCGGGGAGCTGTTTTTT. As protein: CASSPRYGNTGELFF.

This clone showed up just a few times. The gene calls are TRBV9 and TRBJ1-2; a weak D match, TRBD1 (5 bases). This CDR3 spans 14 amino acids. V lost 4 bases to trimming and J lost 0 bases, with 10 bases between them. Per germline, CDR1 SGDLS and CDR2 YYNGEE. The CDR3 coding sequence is TGTGCCAGCAGCATGGGACGGTCTAACTATGGCTACACCTTC. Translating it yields CASSMGRSNYGYTF.

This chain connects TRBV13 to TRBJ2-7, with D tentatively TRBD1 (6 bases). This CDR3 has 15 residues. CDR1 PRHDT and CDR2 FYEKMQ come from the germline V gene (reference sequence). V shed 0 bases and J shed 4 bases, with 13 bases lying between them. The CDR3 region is CASSLGPGTQYEQYF. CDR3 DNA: TGTGCCAGCAGCTTAGGCCCCGGGACACAATACGAGCAGTACTTC.

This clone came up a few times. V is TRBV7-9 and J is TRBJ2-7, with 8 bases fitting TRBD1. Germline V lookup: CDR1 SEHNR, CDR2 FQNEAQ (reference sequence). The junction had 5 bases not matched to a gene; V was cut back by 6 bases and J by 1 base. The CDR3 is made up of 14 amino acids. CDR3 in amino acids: CASSSRQGSYEQYF. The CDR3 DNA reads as TGTGCCAGCAGTTCCCGACAGGGGTCCTACGAGCAGTACTTC.